This record concerns one T cell receptor (beta chain) sequence. What it binds is not known. Assay: immunoSEQ multiplex PCR; the TCRdb copy retains only in-frame clones and omits some. This table has roughly 38,000 clones, about 88% appearing once. In germline, CDR1 is SGHAT, CDR2 FQNNGV. V lost 6 bases to trimming and J lost 6 bases, with 11 bases between them. The CDR3 spans 13 residues. The data were obtained in a study of T cells in localized non-small cell lung cancer. Points from the study as a whole: A median of around 60 of the top 100 tumor clones appeared in adjacent lung, which was paired and uninvolved. Uninvolved adjacent lung had the highest recorded T cell clonality, with tumor below it.

The TCR sequence derives from a woman between 18 and 49 years old with stage III lung adenocarcinoma. The material was peripheral blood, obtained before any cancer treatment. V is TRBV11-2 and J is TRBJ1-4, with D tentatively TRBD1 (5 bases). The CDR3 region has the DNA TGTGCCAGCAGGGGGGGGAGGTATGAAAAACTGTTTTTT. The encoded protein is CASRGGRYEKLFF. The entire variable domain, with the rest obtained from reference TRBV11-2 and TRBJ1-4, is as follows: EAGVAQSPRYKIIEKRQSVAFWCNPISGHATLYWYQQILGQGPKLLIQFQNNGVVDDSQLPKDRFSAERLKGVDSTLKIQPAKLEDSAVYLCASRGGRYEKLFFGSGTQLSVL.